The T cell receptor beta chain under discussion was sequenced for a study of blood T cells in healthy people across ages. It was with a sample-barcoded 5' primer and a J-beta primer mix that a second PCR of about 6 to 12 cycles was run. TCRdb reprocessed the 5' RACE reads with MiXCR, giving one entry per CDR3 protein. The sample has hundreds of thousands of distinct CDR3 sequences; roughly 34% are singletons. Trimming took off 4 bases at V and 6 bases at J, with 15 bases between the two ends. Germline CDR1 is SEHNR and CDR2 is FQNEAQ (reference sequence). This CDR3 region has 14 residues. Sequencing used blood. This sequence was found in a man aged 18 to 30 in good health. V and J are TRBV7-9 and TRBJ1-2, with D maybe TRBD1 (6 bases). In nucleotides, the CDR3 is TGTGCCAGCAGCTCAGACGGGGGGCTTAATGGCTACACCTTC. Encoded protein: CASSSDGGLNGYTF.